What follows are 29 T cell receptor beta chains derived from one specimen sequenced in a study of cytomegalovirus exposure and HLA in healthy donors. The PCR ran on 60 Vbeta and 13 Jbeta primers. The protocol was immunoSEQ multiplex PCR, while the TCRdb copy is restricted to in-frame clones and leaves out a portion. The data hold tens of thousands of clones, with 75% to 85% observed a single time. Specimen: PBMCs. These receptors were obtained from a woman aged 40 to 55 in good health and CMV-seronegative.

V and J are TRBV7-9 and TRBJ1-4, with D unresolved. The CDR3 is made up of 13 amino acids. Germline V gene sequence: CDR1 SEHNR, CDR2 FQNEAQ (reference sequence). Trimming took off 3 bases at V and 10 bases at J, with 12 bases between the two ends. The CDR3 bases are TGTGCCAGCAGCTTCTCGGGTTTAGCAAAACTGTTTTTT. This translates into CASSFSGLAKLFF.

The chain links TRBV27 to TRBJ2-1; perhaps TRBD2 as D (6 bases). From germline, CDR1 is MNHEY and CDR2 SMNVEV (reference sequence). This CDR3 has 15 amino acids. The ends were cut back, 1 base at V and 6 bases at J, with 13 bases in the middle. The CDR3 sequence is CASSLFSGGGNEQFF. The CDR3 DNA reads TGTGCCAGCAGTTTATTTTCCGGGGGTGGCAATGAGCAGTTCTTC.

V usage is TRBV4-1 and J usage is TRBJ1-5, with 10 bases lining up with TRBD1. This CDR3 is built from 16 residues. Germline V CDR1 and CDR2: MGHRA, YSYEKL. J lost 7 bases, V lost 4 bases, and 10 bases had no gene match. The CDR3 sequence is CASSRYSGTGEQPQHF. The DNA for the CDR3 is TGCGCCAGCAGCCGATATTCCGGGACAGGGGAACAGCCCCAGCATTTT.

The CDR3 region is CASSLAEGRTEAFF. The CDR3 region has the DNA TGTGCCAGCAGCTTAGCGGAGGGGAGGACTGAAGCTTTCTTT. The chain combines TRBV11-1 with TRBJ1-1; D might be TRBD1 (5 bases). CDR3 length: 14 amino acids. Trimming removed 0 bases from V and 5 bases from J, with 10 bases in between. The V gene's germline CDR1 is SGHAT and CDR2 FQDESV (reference sequence). The whole variable domain, remainder taken from reference TRBV11-1 and TRBJ1-1, is EAEVAQSPRYKITEKSQAVAFWCDPISGHATLYWYRQILGQGPELLVQFQDESVVDDSQLPKDRFSAERLKGVDSTLKIQPAELGDSAMYLCASSLAEGRTEAFFGQGTRLTVV.

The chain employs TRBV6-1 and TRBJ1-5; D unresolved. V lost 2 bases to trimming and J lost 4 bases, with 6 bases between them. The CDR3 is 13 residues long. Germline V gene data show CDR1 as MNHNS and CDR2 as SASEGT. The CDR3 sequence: CASSEIGNQPQHF. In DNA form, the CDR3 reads TGTGCCAGCAGTGAAATCGGGAATCAGCCCCAGCATTTT.

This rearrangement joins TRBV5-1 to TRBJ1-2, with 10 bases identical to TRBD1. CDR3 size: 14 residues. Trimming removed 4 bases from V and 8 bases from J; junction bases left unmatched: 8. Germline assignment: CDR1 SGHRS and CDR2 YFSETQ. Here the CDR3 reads CASSKMGQGIGYTF. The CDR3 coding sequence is TGCGCCAGCAGCAAGATGGGACAGGGGATCGGCTACACCTTC. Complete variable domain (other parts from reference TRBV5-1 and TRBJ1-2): KAGVTQTPRYLIKTRGQQVTLSCSPISGHRSVSWYQQTPGQGLQFLFEYFSETQRNKGNFPGRFSGRQFSNSRSEMNVSTLELGDSALYLCASSKMGQGIGYTFGSGTRLTVV.

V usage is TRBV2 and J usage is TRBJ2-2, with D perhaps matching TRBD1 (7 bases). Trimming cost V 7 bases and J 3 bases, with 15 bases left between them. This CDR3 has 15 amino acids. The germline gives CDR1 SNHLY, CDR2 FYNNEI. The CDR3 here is CASKEAGGYTGELFF. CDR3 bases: TGTGCCAGCAAAGAGGCAGGGGGGTACACCGGGGAGCTGTTTTTT.

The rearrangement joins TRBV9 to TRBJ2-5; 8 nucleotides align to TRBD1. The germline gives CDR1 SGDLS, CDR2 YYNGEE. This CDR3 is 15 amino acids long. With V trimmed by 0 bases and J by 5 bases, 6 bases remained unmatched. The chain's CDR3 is CASSVGPDRGETQYF. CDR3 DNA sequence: TGTGCCAGCAGCGTAGGACCCGACAGGGGCGAGACCCAGTACTTC. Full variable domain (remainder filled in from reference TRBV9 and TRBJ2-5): DSGVTQTPKHLITATGQRVTLRCSPRSGDLSVYWYQQSLDQGLQFLIQYYNGEERAKGNILERFSAQQFPDLHSELNLSSLELGDSALYFCASSVGPDRGETQYFGPGTRLLVL.

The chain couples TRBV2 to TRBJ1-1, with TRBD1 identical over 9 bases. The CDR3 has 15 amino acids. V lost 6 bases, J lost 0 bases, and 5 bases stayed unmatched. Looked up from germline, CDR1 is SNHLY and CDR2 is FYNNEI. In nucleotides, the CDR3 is TGTGCCAGCAGGGGACAGGGTTCGGTGAACACTGAAGCTTTCTTT. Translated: CASRGQGSVNTEAFF.

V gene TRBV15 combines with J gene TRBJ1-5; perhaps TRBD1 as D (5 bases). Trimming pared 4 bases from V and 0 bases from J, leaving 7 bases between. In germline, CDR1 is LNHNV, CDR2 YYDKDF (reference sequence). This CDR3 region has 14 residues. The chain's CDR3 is CATSIDSSNQPQHF. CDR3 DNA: TGTGCCACCAGCATCGACAGTAGCAATCAGCCCCAGCATTTT.

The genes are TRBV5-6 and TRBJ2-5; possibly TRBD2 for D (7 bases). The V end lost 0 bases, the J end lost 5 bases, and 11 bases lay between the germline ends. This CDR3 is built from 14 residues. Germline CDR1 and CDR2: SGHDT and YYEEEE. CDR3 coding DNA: TGTGCCAGCAGCTTGGCCGGGGGGCTGGAGACCCAGTACTTC. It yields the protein CASSLAGGLETQYF.

For the CDR3, the DNA is TGTGCCAGCAGCCATTCCAATTCACCCCTCCACTTT. Its protein is CASSHSNSPLHF. This sequence joins TRBV7-9 and TRBJ1-6; D is unclear. V was shortened by 5 bases and J by 7 bases, with 6 bases between the two germline ends. This CDR3 comprises 12 residues. CDR1 is SEHNR and CDR2 is FQNEAQ in the germline V gene (reference sequence).

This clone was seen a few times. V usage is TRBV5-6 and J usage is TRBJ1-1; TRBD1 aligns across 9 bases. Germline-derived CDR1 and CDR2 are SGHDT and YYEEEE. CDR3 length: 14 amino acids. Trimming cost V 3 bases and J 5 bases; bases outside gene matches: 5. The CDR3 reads CASSYGQGQTEAFF. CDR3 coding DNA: TGTGCCAGCAGCTATGGACAGGGGCAAACTGAAGCTTTCTTT.

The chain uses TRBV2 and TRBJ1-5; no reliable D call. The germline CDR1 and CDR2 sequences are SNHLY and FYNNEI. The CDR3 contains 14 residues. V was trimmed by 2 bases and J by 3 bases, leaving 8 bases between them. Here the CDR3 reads CASSETGVNQPQHF. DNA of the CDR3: TGTGCCAGCAGTGAAACTGGAGTCAATCAGCCCCAGCATTTT.

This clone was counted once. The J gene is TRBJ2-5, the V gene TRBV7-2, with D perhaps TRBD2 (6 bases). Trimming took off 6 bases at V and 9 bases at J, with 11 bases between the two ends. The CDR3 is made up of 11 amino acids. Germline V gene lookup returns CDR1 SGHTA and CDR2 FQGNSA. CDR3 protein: CASRGLVAQYF. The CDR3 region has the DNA TGTGCCAGCAGGGGACTGGTTGCCCAGTACTTC.

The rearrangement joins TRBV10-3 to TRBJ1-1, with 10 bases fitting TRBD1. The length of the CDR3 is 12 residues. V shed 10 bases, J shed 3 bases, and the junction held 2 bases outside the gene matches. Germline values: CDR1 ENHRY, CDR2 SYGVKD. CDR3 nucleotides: TGTGCCACTGGGACAGGGGACACTGAAGCTTTCTTT. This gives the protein CATGTGDTEAFF.

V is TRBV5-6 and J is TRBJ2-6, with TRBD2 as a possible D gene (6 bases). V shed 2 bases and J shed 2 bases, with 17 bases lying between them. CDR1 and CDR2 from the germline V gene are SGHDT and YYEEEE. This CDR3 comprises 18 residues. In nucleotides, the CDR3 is TGTGCCAGCAGCTTAATTTCGGAGGGCTGGGCTGGGGCCAACGTCCTGACTTTC. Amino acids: CASSLISEGWAGANVLTF.

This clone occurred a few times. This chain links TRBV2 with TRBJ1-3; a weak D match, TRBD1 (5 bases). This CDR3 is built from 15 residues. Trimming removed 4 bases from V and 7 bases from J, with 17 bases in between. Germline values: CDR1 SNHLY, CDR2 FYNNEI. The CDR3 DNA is TGTGCCAGCAGTGCGGCGGGGCTAGGGCGGAACACCATATATTTT. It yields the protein CASSAAGLGRNTIYF.

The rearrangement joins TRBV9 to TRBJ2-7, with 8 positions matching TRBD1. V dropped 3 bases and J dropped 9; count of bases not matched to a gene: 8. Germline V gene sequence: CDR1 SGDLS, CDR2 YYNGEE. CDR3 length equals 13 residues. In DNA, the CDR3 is TGTGCCAGCAGCGCCGAGGACAGGGCTGGGCAGTACTTC. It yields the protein CASSAEDRAGQYF. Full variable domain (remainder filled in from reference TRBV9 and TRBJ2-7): DSGVTQTPKHLITATGQRVTLRCSPRSGDLSVYWYQQSLDQGLQFLIQYYNGEERAKGNILERFSAQQFPDLHSELNLSSLELGDSALYFCASSAEDRAGQYFGPGTRLTVT.

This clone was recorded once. The CDR3 nucleotides are TGTGCCAGCAAGAGCCCTCAAGAGACCCAGTACTTC. It codes for CASKSPQETQYF. This chain connects TRBV18 to TRBJ2-5; D ambiguous. The V end lost 8 bases, the J end lost 2 bases, and 9 bases lay between the germline ends. The germline CDR1 and CDR2 sequences are KGHSH and LQKENI. The CDR3 is 12 residues long.

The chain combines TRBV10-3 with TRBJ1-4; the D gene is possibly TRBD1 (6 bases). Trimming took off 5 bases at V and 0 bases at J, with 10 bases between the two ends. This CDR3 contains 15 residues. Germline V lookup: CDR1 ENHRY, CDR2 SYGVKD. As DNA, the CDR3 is TGTGCCATCAGTCAGGGGTCCACAACTAATGAAAAACTGTTTTTT. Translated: CAISQGSTTNEKLFF.

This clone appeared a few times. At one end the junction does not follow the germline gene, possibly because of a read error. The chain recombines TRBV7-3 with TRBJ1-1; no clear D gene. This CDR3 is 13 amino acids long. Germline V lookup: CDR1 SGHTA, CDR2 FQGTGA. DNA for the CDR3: TGTGCCAGCCGCTTACACATGAACACTGAAGCTTTCTTT. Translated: CASRLHMNTEAFF.

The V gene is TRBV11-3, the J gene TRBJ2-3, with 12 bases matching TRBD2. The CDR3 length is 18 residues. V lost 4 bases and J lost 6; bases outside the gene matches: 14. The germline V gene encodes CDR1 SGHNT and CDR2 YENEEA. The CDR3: CASSYSVDGTSGRDTQYF. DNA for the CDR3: TGTGCCAGCAGCTATAGTGTGGATGGGACTAGCGGGCGGGATACGCAGTATTTT.

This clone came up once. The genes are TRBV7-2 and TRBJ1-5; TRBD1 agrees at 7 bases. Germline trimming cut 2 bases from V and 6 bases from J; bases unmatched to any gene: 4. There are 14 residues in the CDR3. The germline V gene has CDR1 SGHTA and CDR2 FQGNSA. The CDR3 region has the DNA TGTGCCAGCAGCTTAAGGGGGCAAGGTCAGCCCCAGCATTTT. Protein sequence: CASSLRGQGQPQHF.

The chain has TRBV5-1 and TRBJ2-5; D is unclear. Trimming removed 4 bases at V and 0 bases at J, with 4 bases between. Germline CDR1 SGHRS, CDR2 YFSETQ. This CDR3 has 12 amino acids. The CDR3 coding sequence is TGCGCCAGCAGCCTGTACCAAGAGACCCAGTACTTC. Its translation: CASSLYQETQYF.

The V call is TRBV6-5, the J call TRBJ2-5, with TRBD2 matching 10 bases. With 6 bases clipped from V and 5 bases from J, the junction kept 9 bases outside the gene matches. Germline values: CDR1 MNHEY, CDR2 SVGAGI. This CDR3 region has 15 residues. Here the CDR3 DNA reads TGTGCCAGCAGGAAAGGGACTAGCGATTTGGAGACCCAGTACTTC. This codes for CASRKGTSDLETQYF.

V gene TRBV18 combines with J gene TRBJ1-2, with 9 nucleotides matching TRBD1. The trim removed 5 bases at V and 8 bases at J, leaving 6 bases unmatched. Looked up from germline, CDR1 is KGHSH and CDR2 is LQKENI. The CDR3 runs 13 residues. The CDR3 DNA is TGTGCCAGCTCAGAACAGGGGGCGGAAGGCTACACCTTC. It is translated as CASSEQGAEGYTF.

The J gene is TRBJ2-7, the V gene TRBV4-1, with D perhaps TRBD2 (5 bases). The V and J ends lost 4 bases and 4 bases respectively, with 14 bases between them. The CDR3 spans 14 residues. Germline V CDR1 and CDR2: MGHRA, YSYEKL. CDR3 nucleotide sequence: TGCGCCAGCAGCCCCGAACCGGGATATTACGAGCAGTACTTC. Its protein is CASSPEPGYYEQYF.

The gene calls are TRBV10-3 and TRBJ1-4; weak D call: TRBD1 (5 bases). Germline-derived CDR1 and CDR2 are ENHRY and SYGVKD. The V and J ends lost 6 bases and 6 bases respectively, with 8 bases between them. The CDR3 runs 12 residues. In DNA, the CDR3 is TGTGCCATCAGCGAGGGGCATGAAAAACTGTTTTTT. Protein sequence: CAISEGHEKLFF.